This T cell receptor (beta chain) was profiled in a study of radiotherapy plus CTLA-4 blockade in lung cancer. Study overall: Objective responses arose in about 18% of patients, and about 32% experienced disease control.

V was pared by 4 bases and J by 4 bases, with 11 bases between. CDR1 is MDHEN, CDR2 SYDVKM, per germline. This CDR3 region has 14 residues. Some clones are missing from TCRdb's copy, which holds only in-frame ones; the method was immunoSEQ multiplex PCR. The profile shows approximately 46,000 clones, around 83% of them singletons. Details on this clone: Its antigen is not identified.

Points from the study as a whole: Blood TCR clones of tumor origin expanded after radiotherapy plus ipilimumab.

The sequenced sample was peripheral blood, obtained from a patient treated with radiotherapy plus ipilimumab. The origin of this receptor is a human donor with non-small cell lung cancer whose response to radiotherapy plus ipilimumab could not be evaluated. The V gene is TRBV28, the J gene TRBJ1-3, with D maybe TRBD1 (5 bases). The CDR3 sequence is CASSSQGTGNTIYF. DNA for the CDR3: TGTGCCAGCAGTTCGCAGGGAACCGGAAACACCATATATTTT. Drawing the rest from reference TRBV28 and TRBJ1-3, the complete variable domain is DVKVTQSSRYLVKRTGEKVFLECVQDMDHENMFWYRQDPGLGLRLIYFSYDVKMKEKGDIPEGYSVSREKKERFSLILESASTNQTSMYLCASSSQGTGNTIYFGEGSWLTVV.